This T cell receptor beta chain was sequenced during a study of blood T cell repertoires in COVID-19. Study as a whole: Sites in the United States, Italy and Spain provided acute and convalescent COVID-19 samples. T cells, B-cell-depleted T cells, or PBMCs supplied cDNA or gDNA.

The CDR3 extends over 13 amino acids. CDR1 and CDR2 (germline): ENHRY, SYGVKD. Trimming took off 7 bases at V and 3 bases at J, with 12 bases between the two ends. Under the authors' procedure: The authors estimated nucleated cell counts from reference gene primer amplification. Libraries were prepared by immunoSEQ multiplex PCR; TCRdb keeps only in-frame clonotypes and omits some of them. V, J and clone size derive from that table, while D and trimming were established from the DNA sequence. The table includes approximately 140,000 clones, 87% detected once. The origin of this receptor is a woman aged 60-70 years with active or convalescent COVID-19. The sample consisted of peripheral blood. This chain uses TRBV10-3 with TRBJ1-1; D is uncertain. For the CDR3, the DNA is TGTGCCATCACCCACAGCCTGTACACTGAAGCTTTCTTT. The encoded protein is CAITHSLYTEAFF.